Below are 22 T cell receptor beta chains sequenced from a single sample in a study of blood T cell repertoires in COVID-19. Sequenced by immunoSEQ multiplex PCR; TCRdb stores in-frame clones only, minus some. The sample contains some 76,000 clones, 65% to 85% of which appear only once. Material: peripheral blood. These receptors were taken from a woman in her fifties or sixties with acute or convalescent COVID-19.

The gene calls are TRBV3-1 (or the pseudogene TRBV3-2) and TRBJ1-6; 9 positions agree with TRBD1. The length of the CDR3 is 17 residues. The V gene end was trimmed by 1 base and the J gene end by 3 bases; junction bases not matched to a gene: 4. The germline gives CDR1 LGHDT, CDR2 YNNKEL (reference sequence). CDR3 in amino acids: CASSQVGQGGYNSPLHF. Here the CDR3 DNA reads TGTGCCAGCAGCCAAGTGGGACAGGGTGGCTATAATTCACCCCTCCACTTT.

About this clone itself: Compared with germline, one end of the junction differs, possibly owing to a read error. CDR3 nucleotides: TGCGCTAGCAGCCAAGTCGAATCCGGGACAGGGGGCGAAGGCTACACCTTC. Residues: CASSQVESGTGGEGYTF. The V call is TRBV4-1, the J call TRBJ1-2, with TRBD1 matching 12 bases. Germline V lookup: CDR1 MGHRA, CDR2 YSYEKL. CDR3 length: 17 amino acids.

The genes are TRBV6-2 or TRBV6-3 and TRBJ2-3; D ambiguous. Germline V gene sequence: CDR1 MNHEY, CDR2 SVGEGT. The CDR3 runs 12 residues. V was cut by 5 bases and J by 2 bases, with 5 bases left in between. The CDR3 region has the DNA TGTGCCAGCAGTCGTCTCACAGATACGCAGTATTTT. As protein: CASSRLTDTQYF.

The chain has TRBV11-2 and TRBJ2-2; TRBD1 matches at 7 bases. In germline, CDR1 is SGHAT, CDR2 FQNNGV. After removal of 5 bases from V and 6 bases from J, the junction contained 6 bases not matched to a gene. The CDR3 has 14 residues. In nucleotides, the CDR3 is TGTGCCAGCAGCCCTGGACAGGTGGCCGGGGAGCTGTTTTTT. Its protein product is CASSPGQVAGELFF.

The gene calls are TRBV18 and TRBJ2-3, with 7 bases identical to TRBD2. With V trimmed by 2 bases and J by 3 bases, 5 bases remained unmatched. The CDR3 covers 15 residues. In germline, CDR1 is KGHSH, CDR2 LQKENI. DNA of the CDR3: TGTGCCAGCTCACCAAGGGAGGGAGTGACAGATACGCAGTATTTT. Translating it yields CASSPREGVTDTQYF.

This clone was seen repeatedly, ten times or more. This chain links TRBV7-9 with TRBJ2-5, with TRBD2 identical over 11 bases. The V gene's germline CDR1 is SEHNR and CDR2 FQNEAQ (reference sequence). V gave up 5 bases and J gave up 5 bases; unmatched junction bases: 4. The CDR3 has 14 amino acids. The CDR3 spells CASSPRLAGETQYF. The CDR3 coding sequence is TGTGCCAGCAGCCCCCGACTAGCGGGGGAGACCCAGTACTTC.

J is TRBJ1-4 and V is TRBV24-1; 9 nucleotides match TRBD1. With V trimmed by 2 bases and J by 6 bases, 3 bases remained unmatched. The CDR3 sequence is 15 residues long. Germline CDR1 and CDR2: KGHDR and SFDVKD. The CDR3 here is CATSDSGTGHEKLFF. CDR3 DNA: TGTGCCACCAGTGATTCCGGGACAGGGCATGAAAAACTGTTTTTT.

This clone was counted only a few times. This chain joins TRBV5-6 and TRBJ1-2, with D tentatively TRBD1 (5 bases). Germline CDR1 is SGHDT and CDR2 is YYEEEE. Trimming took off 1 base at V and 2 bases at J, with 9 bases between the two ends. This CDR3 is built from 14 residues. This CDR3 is CASSLPGSNYGYTF. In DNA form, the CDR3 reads TGTGCCAGCAGCTTGCCAGGGTCGAACTATGGCTACACCTTC.

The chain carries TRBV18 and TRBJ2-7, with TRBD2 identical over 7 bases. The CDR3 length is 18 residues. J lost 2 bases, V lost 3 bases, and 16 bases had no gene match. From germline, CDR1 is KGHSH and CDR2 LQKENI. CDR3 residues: CASSPPSELGRVTYEQYF. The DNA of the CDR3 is TGTGCCAGCTCACCTCCTAGCGAGCTGGGGAGGGTCACCTACGAGCAGTACTTC.

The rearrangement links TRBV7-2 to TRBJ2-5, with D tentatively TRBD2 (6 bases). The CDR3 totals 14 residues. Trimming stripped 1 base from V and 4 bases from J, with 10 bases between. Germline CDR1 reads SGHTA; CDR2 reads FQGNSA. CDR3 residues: CASSLDAAGETQYF. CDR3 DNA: TGTGCCAGCAGCTTAGATGCAGCGGGAGAGACCCAGTACTTC.

In nucleotides, the CDR3 is TGTGCCAGCAACGGAAACACGGGACAGAAAGGAAACACCATATATTTT. It encodes CASNGNTGQKGNTIYF. The chain recombines TRBV6-6 with TRBJ1-3; 7 bases agree with TRBD1. CDR3 length: 16 residues. Germline V CDR1 and CDR2: MNHNY, SVGAGI (reference sequence). V shed 7 bases, J shed 4 bases, and the junction held 13 bases outside the gene matches.

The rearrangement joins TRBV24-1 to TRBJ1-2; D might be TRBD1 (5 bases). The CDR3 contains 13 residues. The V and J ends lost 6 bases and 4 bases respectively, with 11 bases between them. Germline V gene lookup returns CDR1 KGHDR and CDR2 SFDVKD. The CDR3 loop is CATSPPGAYGYTF. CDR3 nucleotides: TGTGCCACCAGTCCCCCTGGGGCCTATGGCTACACCTTC.

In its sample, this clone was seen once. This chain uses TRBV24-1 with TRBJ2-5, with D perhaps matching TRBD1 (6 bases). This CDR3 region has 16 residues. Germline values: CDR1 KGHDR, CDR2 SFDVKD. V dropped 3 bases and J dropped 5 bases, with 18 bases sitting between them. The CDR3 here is CATSDSKQGVTETQYF. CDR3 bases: TGTGCCACCAGTGATAGTAAACAGGGTGTTACGGAGACCCAGTACTTC.

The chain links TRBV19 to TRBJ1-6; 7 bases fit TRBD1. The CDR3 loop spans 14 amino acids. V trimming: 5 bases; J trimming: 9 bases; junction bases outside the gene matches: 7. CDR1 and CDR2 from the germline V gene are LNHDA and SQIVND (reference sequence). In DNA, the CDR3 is TGTGCCAGTAGTGGCCGACAGGGTGGTTCACCCCTCCACTTT. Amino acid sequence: CASSGRQGGSPLHF.

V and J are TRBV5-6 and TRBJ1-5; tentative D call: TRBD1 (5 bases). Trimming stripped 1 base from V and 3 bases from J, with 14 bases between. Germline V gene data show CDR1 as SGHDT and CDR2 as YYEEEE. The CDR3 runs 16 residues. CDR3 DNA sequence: TGTGCCAGCAGCTTGAAAGTAGCACAGGTCAATCAGCCCCAGCATTTT. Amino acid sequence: CASSLKVAQVNQPQHF.

CDR3 amino acids: CASREAYEQYF. CDR3 nucleotides: TGTGCCAGCAGAGAGGCTTACGAGCAGTACTTC. V and J are TRBV6-5 and TRBJ2-7; D gene ambiguous. Germline CDR1 and CDR2: MNHEY and SVGAGI. The CDR3 is 11 amino acids. Trimming stripped 6 bases from V and 4 bases from J, with 7 bases between.

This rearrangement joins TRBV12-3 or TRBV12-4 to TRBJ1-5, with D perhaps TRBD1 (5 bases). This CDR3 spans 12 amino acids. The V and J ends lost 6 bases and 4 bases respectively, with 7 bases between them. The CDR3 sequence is CASRKGNQPQHF. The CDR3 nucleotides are TGTGCCAGCAGGAAGGGGAATCAGCCCCAGCATTTT.

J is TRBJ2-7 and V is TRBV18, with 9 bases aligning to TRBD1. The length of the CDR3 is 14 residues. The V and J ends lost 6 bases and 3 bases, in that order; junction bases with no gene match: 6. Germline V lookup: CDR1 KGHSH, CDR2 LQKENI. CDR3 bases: TGTGCCAGCTCTGAGGGACAGGGAGGCTACGAGCAGTACTTC. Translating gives CASSEGQGGYEQYF.

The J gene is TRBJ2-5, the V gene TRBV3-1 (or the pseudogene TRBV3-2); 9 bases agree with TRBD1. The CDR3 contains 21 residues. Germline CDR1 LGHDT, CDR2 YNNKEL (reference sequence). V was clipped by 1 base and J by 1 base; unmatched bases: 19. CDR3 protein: CASSQGPHFRDREQPQETQYF. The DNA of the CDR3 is TGTGCCAGCAGCCAAGGCCCTCATTTCCGGGACAGGGAGCAACCCCAAGAGACCCAGTACTTC.

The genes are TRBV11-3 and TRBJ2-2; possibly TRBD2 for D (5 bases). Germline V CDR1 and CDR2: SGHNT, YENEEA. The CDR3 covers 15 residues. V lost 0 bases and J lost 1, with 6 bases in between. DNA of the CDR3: TGTGCCAGCAGCTTAGACGGAGGGAACACCGGGGAGCTGTTTTTT. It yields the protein CASSLDGGNTGELFF.

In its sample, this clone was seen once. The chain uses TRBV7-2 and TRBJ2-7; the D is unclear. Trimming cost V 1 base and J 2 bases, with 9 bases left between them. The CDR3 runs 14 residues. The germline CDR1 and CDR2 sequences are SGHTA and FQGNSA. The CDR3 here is CASSLGVHPYEQYF. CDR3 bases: TGTGCCAGCAGCTTAGGAGTCCACCCCTACGAGCAGTACTTC.

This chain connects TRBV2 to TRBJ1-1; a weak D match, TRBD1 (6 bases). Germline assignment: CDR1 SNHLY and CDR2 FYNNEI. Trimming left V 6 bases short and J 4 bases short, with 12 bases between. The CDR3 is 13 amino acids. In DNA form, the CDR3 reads TGTGCCAGCAGCGAGGGGGAGGGCACTGAAGCTTTCTTT. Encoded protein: CASSEGEGTEAFF.